These 2 T cell receptor beta chains originate from one sample sequenced in a study of CD8 T cells in Susac syndrome (dated by TCRdb to the late 2010s). Receptor libraries were prepared by the immunoSEQ multiplex PCR assay. RNA was extracted using the RNeasy kit, and roughly 0.45 to 1 microgram was reverse transcribed with random hexamers. TCRdb reprocessing: public reads trimmed at Q25 with fastp, clones called with MiXCR, in-frame beta chains kept. Rows are combined by CDR3 protein, so each entry shows the most common genes and DNA. Counted in this sample were 300,000 to 350,000 distinct CDR3 sequences; roughly nine tenths of them appeared once. The ten largest clonotypes hold 0.06% to 0.075% of the sample. The sample taken for sequencing was CD4+ T cells from PBMCs. Every receptor here comes from a human donor with multiple sclerosis.

The V call is TRBV12-3 or TRBV12-4, the J call TRBJ2-1; a weak D match, TRBD2 (7 bases). Trimming took 5 bases from V and 6 from J, leaving 17 bases between them. This CDR3 is built from 15 residues. This CDR3 reads CASSPLLGGANEQFF. The DNA for the CDR3 is TGTGCCAGCAGTCCGCTTTTAGGGGGGGCCAATGAGCAGTTCTTC.

This clonotype was recorded only once. V and J are TRBV5-4 and TRBJ2-5; 13 bases agree with TRBD2. CDR1 and CDR2 (germline): SGHNT, YYREEE (reference sequence). The V gene end was trimmed by 4 bases and the J gene end by 1 base; junction bases not matched to a gene: 4. The CDR3 has 16 residues. The CDR3 coding sequence is TGTGCCAGCAGCGACCGGACTAGCGGGAGCCAAGAGACCCAGTACTTC. Protein: CASSDRTSGSQETQYF. Based on the CDR3 plus reference TRBV5-4 and TRBJ2-5, the full variable domain is ETGVTQSPTHLIKTRGQQVTLRCSSQSGHNTVSWYQQALGQGPQFIFQYYREEENGRGNFPPRFSGLQFPNYSSELNVNALELDDSALYLCASSDRTSGSQETQYFGPGTRLLVL.